The T cell receptor beta chain under discussion was sequenced for a study of T cells after yellow fever vaccination. Whole-study findings and limits: Among primary-vaccination clones, most reappeared after the booster, at approximately 96% for CD4 and 85% to 90% for CD8. Peaking faster, on day 5 versus 15, the secondary response was nonetheless weaker.

This clonotype was detected only a few times. Antigen specificity is unknown. Per germline, CDR1 SGHNT and CDR2 YYREEE (reference sequence). V gave up 4 bases and J gave up 1 base, with 13 bases separating them. CDR3 length: 15 residues. In TCRdb, the 5' RACE reads were re-called with MiXCR into one record per CDR3 protein. The repertoire includes roughly 310,000 distinct CDR3 sequences, around 3.6% of them detected once, and 20% to 30% sits in the top ten. The sequencing here drew on PBMCs, taken on the day of the yellow fever booster vaccination. The clonotype comes from a man aged 18 to 30 who received the YFV17D yellow fever vaccine. The gene calls are TRBV5-4 and TRBJ2-3; D perhaps matches TRBD1 (7 bases). CDR3 DNA: TGTGCCAGCAGCGCGGGACAGCCAGGCACAGATACGCAGTATTTT. Its protein product is CASSAGQPGTDTQYF. Drawing the rest from reference TRBV5-4 and TRBJ2-3, the complete variable domain is ETGVTQSPTHLIKTRGQQVTLRCSSQSGHNTVSWYQQALGQGPQFIFQYYREEENGRGNFPPRFSGLQFPNYSSELNVNALELDDSALYLCASSAGQPGTDTQYFGPGTRLTVL.